These 22 T cell receptor beta chains were sequenced from one sample in a study of blood T cell repertoires in COVID-19 (dated by TCRdb to the early 2020s). Libraries were constructed by the immunoSEQ multiplex PCR assay. As stored in TCRdb, this immuneACCESS dataset retains in-frame rearrangements with V and J assigned. A fraction of the clones does not appear; measured against another copy, unresolved V genes explain less than half of the discrepancy, and the remainder lacks a known reason. The sample records over 70,000 clones, roughly 78% of which are singletons. About 9.4% of the sample lies in the top ten. Sequenced material: peripheral blood. Receptor source: a woman in her seventies with acute or convalescent COVID-19.

This chain links TRBV7-2 with TRBJ2-4; possibly TRBD1 for D (5 bases). Germline CDR1 is SGHTA and CDR2 is FQGNSA. The CDR3 extends over 15 amino acids. Trimming cost V 1 base and J 0 bases, with 7 bases left between them. The CDR3 DNA sequence: TGTGCCAGCAGCTTAGAAGGGGTAGCCAAAAACATTCAGTACTTC. Translated: CASSLEGVAKNIQYF.

V usage is TRBV6-5 and J usage is TRBJ1-1; 9 bases fit TRBD1. The germline gives CDR1 MNHEY, CDR2 SVGAGI. The V gene end was trimmed by 4 bases and the J gene end by 3 bases; junction bases not matched to a gene: 6. The CDR3 totals 15 residues. The DNA of the CDR3 is TGTGCCAGCAGTTCGCCGGACAGGGGTGACACTGAAGCTTTCTTT. Translated: CASSSPDRGDTEAFF.

This clone was seen a single time. The V and J genes are TRBV5-1 and TRBJ1-1; D uncertain. The CDR3 covers 13 residues. CDR1 SGHRS and CDR2 YFSETQ come from the germline V gene. Trimming took off 3 bases at V and 5 bases at J, with 11 bases between the two ends. In DNA, the CDR3 is TGCGCCAGCAGCTCGACCGGGAGGACTGAAGCTTTCTTT. This encodes CASSSTGRTEAFF. Variable domain in full (rest from reference TRBV5-1 and TRBJ1-1): KAGVTQTPRYLIKTRGQQVTLSCSPISGHRSVSWYQQTPGQGLQFLFEYFSETQRNKGNFPGRFSGRQFSNSRSEMNVSTLELGDSALYLCASSSTGRTEAFFGQGTRLTVV.

The rearrangement uses TRBV6-2 or TRBV6-3 and TRBJ2-1, with 11 bases lining up with TRBD2. The CDR3 contains 16 residues. CDR1 and CDR2 from the germline V gene are MNHEY and SVGEGT. The V gene end was trimmed by 4 bases and the J gene end by 10 bases; junction bases not matched to a gene: 12. CDR3: CASSSHAGTSGLEQFF. The CDR3 DNA sequence: TGTGCCAGCAGTTCCCACGCGGGGACTAGCGGCCTCGAGCAGTTCTTC.

This rearrangement joins TRBV29-1 to TRBJ2-2, with D perhaps matching TRBD1 (6 bases). Trimming left V 4 bases short and J 5 bases short, with 8 bases between. Germline V CDR1 and CDR2: SQVTM, ANQGSEA. There are 12 residues in the CDR3. Here the CDR3 DNA reads TGCAGCGTTGGAACAGGGACCGGGGAGCTGTTTTTT. Translated, it gives CSVGTGTGELFF.

V usage is TRBV3-1 (or the pseudogene TRBV3-2) and J usage is TRBJ1-6; TRBD1 is a possible D gene (5 bases). The V end was cut by 0 bases, the J end by 7 bases, with 10 bases between. Germline assignment: CDR1 LGHDT and CDR2 YNNKEL (reference sequence). The CDR3 loop spans 15 amino acids. CDR3 in DNA: TGTGCCAGCAGCCAAGATTCTCGGGGGAATTCACCCCTCCACTTT. Translation gives CASSQDSRGNSPLHF.

V and J are TRBV14 and TRBJ2-6; D ambiguous. Trimming pared 3 bases from V and 2 bases from J, leaving 23 bases between. The CDR3 covers 20 residues. CDR1 SGHDN and CDR2 FVKESK come from the germline V gene. CDR3 coding DNA: TGTGCCAGCAGCCAGAGCCTGGTACAGATGAAGGTCCCTGGGGCCAACGTCCTGACTTTC. This sequence encodes CASSQSLVQMKVPGANVLTF.

This clone was seen a few times. The genes are TRBV7-2 and TRBJ2-4; D is perhaps TRBD1 (7 bases). The CDR3 is 16 residues long. The V gene's germline CDR1 is SGHTA and CDR2 FQGNSA. V was pared by 5 bases and J by 6 bases, with 20 bases between. The CDR3: CASSQRDSGGGNIQYF. The CDR3 coding sequence is TGTGCCAGCAGCCAGAGAGATTCAGGGGGAGGAAACATTCAGTACTTC.

The rearrangement joins TRBV7-9 to TRBJ1-5; TRBD1 agrees at 9 bases. The CDR3 has 15 residues. Germline V gene data show CDR1 as SEHNR and CDR2 as FQNEAQ (reference sequence). Trimming removed 5 bases from V and 7 bases from J; junction bases left unmatched: 9. The DNA of the CDR3 is TGTGCCAGCAGCACCGGGACAGGGAATTACCAGCCCCAGCATTTT. Translating it yields CASSTGTGNYQPQHF.

The chain employs TRBV5-1 and TRBJ1-1, with D possibly TRBD1 on 6 matching bases. Germline V gives CDR1 SGHRS, CDR2 YFSETQ. The CDR3 runs 15 residues. The V end was cut by 4 bases, the J end by 1 base, with 14 bases between. The CDR3 DNA follows: TGCGCCAGCAGCATTGCGGGGGCGCGGAACACTGAAGCTTTCTTT. Translating gives CASSIAGARNTEAFF.

CDR3 in DNA: TGTGCCAGCAGCGCTGGACTAGCTAATGAGCAGTTCTTC. Translated: CASSAGLANEQFF. The J gene is TRBJ2-1, the V gene TRBV3-1 (or the pseudogene TRBV3-2), with 8 bases identical to TRBD2. The CDR3 sequence is 13 residues long. The ends lost 5 bases at V and 7 bases at J; junction bases unmatched: 4. Per the germline V gene, CDR1 is LGHDT and CDR2 is YNNKEL (reference sequence).

V and J are TRBV5-4 and TRBJ2-2; no clear D. V was shortened by 1 base and J by 2 bases, with 9 bases between the two germline ends. Germline CDR1 and CDR2: SGHNT and YYREEE (reference sequence). The length of the CDR3 is 15 residues. The CDR3 nucleotides read TGTGCCAGCAGCTTGTTGGGCCCAAACACCGGGGAGCTGTTTTTT. Translation gives CASSLLGPNTGELFF.

The V gene is TRBV7-2, the J gene TRBJ2-1, with a weak D call TRBD2 (7 bases). The length of the CDR3 is 15 residues. V was cut by 6 bases and J by 6 bases, with 18 bases left in between. CDR1 and CDR2 from the germline V gene are SGHTA and FQGNSA. The CDR3 DNA sequence: TGTGCCAGCAGATACCGGGGGGCGGGGCTCAATGAGCAGTTCTTC. This gives the protein CASRYRGAGLNEQFF.

Turning to this clone: Since the CDR3 does not end with the conserved phenylalanine or tryptophan, this likely comes from a read error. The limits of the CDR3 on the DNA are not certain, so only TCRdb's listed CDR3 is given. Here the CDR3 reads CASSTDRGVNLVG. The chain employs TRBV21-1 and TRBJ2-7; the table's D call, TRBD1, has no DNA check behind it. TRBV21-1 is a listed pseudogene. The CDR3 contains 13 residues when both ends are counted.

The rearrangement uses TRBV5-4 and TRBJ1-4, with TRBD1 matching over 8 bases. The CDR3 length is 15 residues. Trimming cost V 5 bases and J 4 bases; bases outside gene matches: 7. Germline V gene sequence: CDR1 SGHNT, CDR2 YYREEE (reference sequence). The CDR3, as DNA: TGTGCCAGCAGTTCCGGACAGGGCGATAATGAAAAACTGTTTTTT. Encoded protein: CASSSGQGDNEKLFF.

The chain links TRBV6-6 to TRBJ2-1; 8 bases are shared with TRBD2. This CDR3 is 15 amino acids long. With 1 base clipped from V and 4 bases from J, the junction kept 3 bases outside the gene matches. CDR1 is MNHNY, CDR2 SVGAGI, per germline (reference sequence). The CDR3 reads CASSYFQREYNEQFF. The CDR3 DNA reads as TGTGCCAGCAGTTACTTCCAGCGGGAGTACAATGAGCAGTTCTTC.

This clone was found a few times. The chain is built from TRBV14 and TRBJ2-2; 8 nucleotides line up with TRBD1. V dropped 4 bases and J dropped 3; count of bases not matched to a gene: 7. Germline-derived CDR1 and CDR2 are SGHDN and FVKESK. The CDR3 loop spans 16 amino acids. The chain's CDR3 is CASSLGQALDTGELFF. In DNA, the CDR3 is TGTGCCAGCAGCCTGGGACAGGCCTTAGACACCGGGGAGCTGTTTTTT.

J is TRBJ1-1 and V is TRBV19; the D is unclear. V shed 5 bases and J shed 1 base, with 5 bases lying between them. Germline assignment: CDR1 LNHDA and CDR2 SQIVND (reference sequence). CDR3 length: 12 residues. The CDR3 is CASSSWNTEAFF. The DNA for the CDR3 is TGTGCCAGTAGTTCCTGGAACACTGAAGCTTTCTTT.

This clone was detected only once. The J gene is TRBJ2-7, the V gene TRBV29-1; possible D gene TRBD2, 5 bases. Trimming pared 0 bases from V and 4 bases from J, leaving 7 bases between. The V gene's germline CDR1 is SQVTM and CDR2 ANQGSEA. This CDR3 comprises 12 residues. CDR3 nucleotides: TGCAGCGTTGAAGATCTAGCTTACGAGCAGTACTTC. It is translated as CSVEDLAYEQYF.

The sample holds one count of this clone. The genes are TRBV2 and TRBJ1-5; 7 bases are a match to TRBD1. The CDR3 has 15 amino acids. Trimming took 2 bases from V and 6 from J; bases not matched to a gene: 7. Germline CDR1 and CDR2: SNHLY and FYNNEI. CDR3 sequence: CASSELGQGVQPQHF. In DNA, the CDR3 is TGTGCCAGCAGTGAATTGGGCCAGGGGGTTCAGCCCCAGCATTTT.

In its sample, this clone was seen a few times. The rearrangement joins TRBV14 to TRBJ1-2; D gene ambiguous. The CDR3 contains 12 residues. Germline CDR1 and CDR2: SGHDN and FVKESK. V shed 4 bases and J shed 8 bases, with 11 bases lying between them. CDR3 sequence (DNA): TGTGCCAGCAGCCGGGATCCGGGGGGCTACACCTTC. Translation: CASSRDPGGYTF.

The chain is built from TRBV28 and TRBJ2-7, with a tentative D call TRBD1 (6 bases). This CDR3 has 12 amino acids. V was shortened by 6 bases and J by 5 bases, with 11 bases between the two germline ends. Germline V gene data show CDR1 as MDHEN and CDR2 as SYDVKM. The CDR3 sequence: CASSPQGNEQYF. The CDR3 nucleotides read TGTGCCAGCAGCCCACAGGGAAACGAGCAGTACTTC.